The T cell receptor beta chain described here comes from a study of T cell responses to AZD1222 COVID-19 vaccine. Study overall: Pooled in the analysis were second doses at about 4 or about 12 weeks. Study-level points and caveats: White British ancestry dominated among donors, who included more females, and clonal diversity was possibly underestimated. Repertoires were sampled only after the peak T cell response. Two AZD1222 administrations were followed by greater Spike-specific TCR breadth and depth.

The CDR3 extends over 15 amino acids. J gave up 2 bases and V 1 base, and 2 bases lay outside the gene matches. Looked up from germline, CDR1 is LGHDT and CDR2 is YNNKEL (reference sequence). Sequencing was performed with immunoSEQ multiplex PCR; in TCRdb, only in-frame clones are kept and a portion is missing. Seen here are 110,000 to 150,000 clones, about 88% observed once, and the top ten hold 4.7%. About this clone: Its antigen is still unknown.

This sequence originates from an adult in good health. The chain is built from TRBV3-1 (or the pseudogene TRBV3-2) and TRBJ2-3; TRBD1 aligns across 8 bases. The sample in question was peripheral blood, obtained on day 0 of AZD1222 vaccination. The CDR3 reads CASSQAGGPTDTQYF. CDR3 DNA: TGTGCCAGCAGCCAAGCAGGGGGCCCCACAGATACGCAGTATTTT.